The entry below gives a single TCR beta chain sequence along with its context. Germline V CDR1 and CDR2: SGHNT, YYREEE (reference sequence). Trimming took 0 bases from V and 5 from J; bases not matched to a gene: 8. The CDR3 sequence is 15 residues long. Per the authors' pipeline: Amplification of reference gene primers provided the estimated nucleated cell counts. Clones were read by immunoSEQ multiplex PCR, and TCRdb kept only the in-frame ones, dropping some. V and J calls and clone size are copied from that table; D and trimming were computed from the DNA. The table lists roughly 230,000 clones, over 75% of them singletons. This record comes from a study of blood T cell repertoires in COVID-19. Study as a whole: Sources were T cells, B-cell-depleted T cells, or PBMCs; the material itself was cDNA or gDNA.

The sequence derives from a human donor in a cohort sampled during active COVID-19. The sample taken for sequencing was peripheral blood. This chain connects TRBV5-4 to TRBJ2-7; 7 nucleotides line up with TRBD1. The CDR3 nucleotides are TGTGCCAGCAGCTTGGGAGAGGGGGCGATCGACGAGCAGTACTTC. Translated, it gives CASSLGEGAIDEQYF. The full variable domain, with the rest looked up from reference TRBV5-4 and TRBJ2-7, is ETGVTQSPTHLIKTRGQQVTLRCSSQSGHNTVSWYQQALGQGPQFIFQYYREEENGRGNFPPRFSGLQFPNYSSELNVNALELDDSALYLCASSLGEGAIDEQYFGPGTRLTVT.